A selection of T cell receptor beta chains follows, all from one sample in a study of T cell repertoires in cytomegalovirus infection. TCRdb re-derived calls from the reads in MiXCR, one entry per CDR3 protein. The sample lists a few hundred thousand distinct CDR3 sequences, over 7.5% occurring once. Input material: PBMCs. These TCRs come from a human donor in good health (CMV status not recorded). Some clones in this sample may be carry-over from other donors' samples. Both conserved end residues are part of each CDR3. A D gene is named only where the DNA matches it firmly. Some rows mark clone size as missing; the rest say once, few, many or name a class of expanded clone.

cdr3_aa | cdr3_nt | clone_size | j_call | d_call | v_call
CASSEGLAYYEQYF | TGTGCCAGTTCGGAGGGCCTAGCATACTACGAGCAGTACTTC | few | TRBJ2-7 | . | TRBV19
CASSFPAGFETQYF | TGTGCCAGCAGCTTTCCGGCAGGGTTCGAGACCCAGTACTTC | many | TRBJ2-5 | . | TRBV7-9
CASNGGKATNEKLFF | TGTGCCAGCAACGGGGGAAAAGCAACTAATGAAAAACTGTTTTTT | few | TRBJ1-4 | . | TRBV7-9
CASSSWSRQHYGYTF | TGTGCCAGCAGTTCATGGTCAAGGCAGCACTATGGCTACACCTTC | many | TRBJ1-2 | . | TRBV12-3/TRBV12-4
CSARDVVEEGWGSNQPQHF | TGCAGTGCTAGAGATGTGGTGGAAGAGGGGTGGGGTAGCAATCAGCCCCAGCATTTT | few | TRBJ1-5 | . | TRBV20-1
CAIGRTEVHEQYF | TGTGCCATCGGACGGACGGAGGTCCACGAGCAGTACTTC | many | TRBJ2-7 | . | TRBV10-3
CASSWRRQGNTEAFF | TGTGCCAGCAGCTGGAGAAGACAGGGGAACACTGAAGCTTTCTTT | many | TRBJ1-1 | TRBD1 | TRBV7-2
CASSTGGANQPQHF | TGTGCCAGCAGTACCGGGGGAGCGAATCAGCCCCAGCATTTT | many | TRBJ1-5 | . | TRBV6-5
CASSMDANTEAFF | TGTGCCAGTAGTATGGACGCTAACACTGAAGCTTTCTTT | few | TRBJ1-1 | . | TRBV19
CASSLLRAGSTDTQYF | TGTGCCAGCAGTTTACTCCGAGCCGGGAGCACAGATACGCAGTATTTT | many | TRBJ2-3 | . | TRBV27
CASRGRDSRNTGELFF | TGTGCCAGCAGGGGAAGGGACTCTAGAAACACCGGGGAGCTGTTTTTT | many | TRBJ2-2 | . | TRBV7-8
CSARPYLTGGADTQYF | TGCAGTGCTAGACCGTACCTTACAGGGGGCGCAGATACGCAGTATTTT | . | TRBJ2-3 | TRBD1 | TRBV20-1
CASSTWRDFQDTQYF | TGTGCCAGTTCCACTTGGCGGGACTTTCAAGATACGCAGTATTTT | . | TRBJ2-3 | . | TRBV2
CASSRGTGYGGYTF | TGTGCCAGCAGTCGTGGGACAGGGTATGGTGGCTACACCTTC | . | TRBJ1-2 | TRBD1 | TRBV12-3/TRBV12-4
CASSLTLSNQPQHF | TGTGCCAGCAGCTTAACTTTAAGCAATCAGCCCCAGCATTTT | many | TRBJ1-5 | . | TRBV7-2
CASSLAGPLVEQFF | TGTGCCAGCAGTTTAGCAGGGCCGTTGGTTGAGCAGTTCTTC | many | TRBJ2-1 | . | TRBV12-3/TRBV12-4
CASSLGERQPQHF | TGTGCCAGCAGCTTAGGGGAGCGTCAGCCCCAGCATTTT | many | TRBJ1-5 | . | TRBV7-8
CASSSRGHVGNTIYF | TGTGCCAGCAGTTCCCGAGGGCACGTTGGAAACACCATATATTTT | few | TRBJ1-3 | . | TRBV6-1
CASSPNLVGTGWSEQFF | TGTGCCAGCAGCCCTAACCTGGTGGGGACAGGGTGGAGTGAGCAGTTCTTC | . | TRBJ2-1 | TRBD1 | TRBV7-2
CSASTRTHEQFF | TGCAGTGCTTCCACTAGAACCCATGAGCAGTTCTTC | few | TRBJ2-1 | . | TRBV20-1
CASSLSGGAITEAFF | TGTGCCAGCAGCTTAAGTGGGGGGGCGATAACTGAAGCTTTCTTT | . | TRBJ1-1 | . | TRBV7-3
CASSTTTGANYGYTF | TGTGCCAGCAGTACTACAACAGGGGCTAACTATGGCTACACCTTC | many | TRBJ1-2 | TRBD1 | TRBV7-2
CASSSQYQPQHF | TGTGCCAGCAGTTCCCAATATCAGCCCCAGCATTTT | . | TRBJ1-5 | . | TRBV12-3/TRBV12-4
CASSLAPRFDF | TGTGCCAGCAGCTTAGCCCCCCGGTTTGACTTC | many | TRBJ2-4 | . | TRBV7-9
CASSPGQVNEKLFF | TGTGCCAGCAGTCCGGGACAGGTTAATGAAAAACTGTTTTTT | . | TRBJ1-4 | TRBD1 | TRBV2
CASSYSGGGEQFF | TGTGCCAGCAGTTACTCAGGGGGCGGTGAGCAGTTCTTC | many | TRBJ2-1 | TRBD1 | TRBV6-5
CASSYQVNTEAFF | TGCGCCAGCAGTTACCAAGTGAACACTGAAGCTTTCTTT | many | TRBJ1-1 | . | TRBV5-1
CASSRGQTSTDTQYF | TGTGCCAGCAGCCGGGGACAGACAAGCACAGATACGCAGTATTTT | . | TRBJ2-3 | TRBD1 | TRBV12-3/TRBV12-4
CASSQSEQGTGANVLTF | TGCGCCAGCAGCCAATCCGAACAGGGAACTGGGGCCAACGTCCTGACTTTC | . | TRBJ2-6 | . | TRBV4-1
CASSDVNRDYEQYF | TGTGCCAGCAGTGACGTGAACAGGGACTACGAGCAGTACTTC | few | TRBJ2-7 | . | TRBV2
CASSLLTLNSGNTIYF | TGTGCCAGCAGCCTCCTGACACTTAACTCTGGAAACACCATATATTTT | many | TRBJ1-3 | . | TRBV7-2
CASSESGQPNQPQHF | TGTGCCAGCAGTGAATCAGGGCAGCCCAATCAGCCCCAGCATTTT | few | TRBJ1-5 | . | TRBV25-1
CASSFWYGKAENEQFF | TGTGCCAGCAGCTTTTGGTACGGCAAGGCCGAGAATGAGCAGTTCTTC | . | TRBJ2-1 | . | TRBV5-6
CASNNEGQGPYEQYF | TGTGCCAGCAACAACGAGGGACAGGGTCCTTACGAGCAGTACTTC | many | TRBJ2-7 | TRBD1 | TRBV28
CASSSLGGIKKNEQFF | TGTGCCAGCAGTTCCCTGGGCGGGATAAAGAAGAATGAGCAGTTCTTC | many | TRBJ2-1 | . | TRBV28
CASSLVSSYEQYF | TGTGCCAGCAGCTTAGTGTCGTCCTACGAGCAGTACTTC | many | TRBJ2-7 | . | TRBV7-2
CALRDRGISNQPQHF | TGTGCGCTGAGGGACAGGGGGATCAGCAATCAGCCCCAGCATTTT | few | TRBJ1-5 | TRBD1 | TRBV30
CASSFVDRGQEQYF | TGTGCCAGCAGCTTCGTGGACAGGGGGCAAGAGCAGTACTTC | many | TRBJ2-7 | TRBD1 | TRBV7-2
CASSLLAPPTQFF | TGTGCCAGCAGCCTTCTAGCGCCGCCGACGCAGTTCTTC | many | TRBJ2-1 | . | TRBV28
CASSYGAMSNTEAFF | TGTGCCAGCAGTTACGGTGCAATGAGTAACACTGAAGCTTTCTTT | few | TRBJ1-1 | . | TRBV6-2/TRBV6-3
CASSLDNKVTQYF | TGTGCCAGCAGCTTAGACAACAAGGTGACCCAGTACTTC | many | TRBJ2-5 | . | TRBV7-6
CASIRTGSYEQYF | TGTGCCAGCATTCGGACGGGCTCCTACGAGCAGTACTTC | . | TRBJ2-7 | . | TRBV12-3/TRBV12-4
CSVTQGASGYTF | TGCAGCGTTACTCAGGGGGCAAGTGGCTACACCTTC | many | TRBJ1-2 | TRBD1 | TRBV29-1
CASSLDRGPEQYF | TGTGCCAGCAGTCTGGACAGGGGTCCAGAGCAGTACTTC | many | TRBJ2-7 | TRBD1 | TRBV7-8
CASSFRWGNTIYF | TGTGCCAGCAGCTTTCGATGGGGAAACACCATATATTTT | few | TRBJ1-3 | . | TRBV5-4
CASSSGGPLSTDTQYF | TGTGCCAGCAGCTCGGGGGGGCCACTCAGCACAGATACGCAGTATTTT | many | TRBJ2-3 | TRBD2 | TRBV7-2
CASSVQGQGKGKLFF | TGTGCCAGCAGCGTACAGGGACAGGGAAAGGGAAAACTGTTTTTT | many | TRBJ1-4 | TRBD1 | TRBV7-2